This is a list of T cell receptor beta chains from one sample in a study of CD8+CD57+ T cells in acquired aplastic anemia. TCRdb ran MiXCR on the reads and lists one entry per CDR3 protein. The table shows 180,000 or so distinct CDR3 sequences, with less than 60% occurring only once. The source material was sorted CD4+, CD8+, or CD8+CD57+ T cells (not recorded which) from PBMCs. The receptors derive from a human donor with aplastic anemia. Both conserved end residues are part of each CDR3. Fields, in order: D gene, V gene, J gene, clone size, CDR3 DNA, CDR3 protein. D genes are given only for firm matches. Where a row states a size, it is once, few, many or the class of an expanded clone; other rows omit it.

>NA|TRBV20-1|TRBJ1-1|many
TGCAGTGCTAGCCCCGGAGCCCTGCGGAACACTGAAGCTTTCTTT
CSASPGALRNTEAFF
>NA|TRBV4-3|TRBJ1-1|NA
TGCGCCAGCAGCCAGGACCTGGGGGTGGGTGAAGCTTTCTTT
CASSQDLGVGEAFF
>NA|TRBV2|TRBJ2-7|NA
TGTGCCAGCAGTGAAGCGGACGTCTACGAGCAGTACTTC
CASSEADVYEQYF
>NA|TRBV10-3|TRBJ2-1|NA
TGTGCCATCAGTGATAGCGTCAGCTCCTACAATGAGCAGTTCTTC
CAISDSVSSYNEQFF
>TRBD1|TRBV10-3|TRBJ1-1|many
TGTGCCATCAGCGACAGGGTTGGAACTGAAGCTTTCTTT
CAISDRVGTEAFF
>NA|TRBV27|TRBJ2-2|few
TGTGCCAGCAGTTTACAGCGGACCACCGGGGAGCTGTTTTTT
CASSLQRTTGELFF
>TRBD2|TRBV20-1|TRBJ2-3|NA
TGCAGTGCTAGATTGGAACTAGCGGGGGAGTATTTT
CSARLELAGEYF
>NA|TRBV10-3|TRBJ1-5|NA
TGTGCCATCGAATCGGGGTATGGCAATCAGCCCCAGCATTTT
CAIESGYGNQPQHF
>TRBD1|TRBV29-1|TRBJ1-2|few
TGCAGCGTTCCGGAACTTGACAGGGGTAGGGACTATGGCTACACCTTC
CSVPELDRGRDYGYTF
>NA|TRBV19|TRBJ1-2|few
TGTGCCAGTAGTATAACGGGGGGCTATGGCTACACCTTC
CASSITGGYGYTF
>TRBD2|TRBV28|TRBJ2-3|NA
TGTGCCAGCAGTTCCCCGCGGGGGGCGACAGATACGCAGTATTTT
CASSSPRGATDTQYF
>NA|TRBV2|TRBJ2-7|few
TGTGCCTCACGGACGGACGCCTACGAGCAGTACTTC
CASRTDAYEQYF
>NA|TRBV24-1|TRBJ1-1|NA
TGTGCCACCAGGCAGGGTCCTGAAGCTTTCTTT
CATRQGPEAFF
>TRBD2|TRBV24-1|TRBJ2-7|NA
TGTGCTAGGTGGGGCGGGGGGCGTTACGAGCAGTACTTC
CARWGGGRYEQYF
>NA|TRBV6-1|TRBJ1-2|many
TGTGCCAGCAGTGAAGGGGGACACTACCAGCGGGGCTACACCTTC
CASSEGGHYQRGYTF
>NA|TRBV10-3|TRBJ1-6|NA
TGTGCCAGCAGTCCTGGCTCGGATTCACCCCTCCACTTT
CASSPGSDSPLHF
>NA|TRBV20-1|TRBJ1-4|NA
TGCGGTGTACAAGAAGAAAAACTGTTTTTT
CGVQEEKLFF
>NA|TRBV2|TRBJ1-6|NA
TGTGCCAGCAGTACCAATGGGGGGAATTCACCCCTCCACTTT
CASSTNGGNSPLHF
>NA|TRBV20-1|TRBJ2-1|NA
TGCAGTGCCCGTCAAAGTTTGGGGACACGCAATGAGCAGTTCTTC
CSARQSLGTRNEQFF
>NA|TRBV5-1|TRBJ2-7|few
TGCGCCAGCAGCTTGAAGGGCCACGAGCAGTACTTC
CASSLKGHEQYF
>TRBD1|TRBV20-1|TRBJ1-2|many
TGCAGTGCTAGACCGGGACAGGAAGGATCGCGTGGCTACACCTTC
CSARPGQEGSRGYTF
>NA|TRBV14|TRBJ1-3|many
TGTGCCAGCAGCCAAGATCCGCCGGGGGAACTCCTCTCTGGAAACACCATATATTTT
CASSQDPPGELLSGNTIYF
>NA|TRBV2|TRBJ2-7|NA
TGTGCCAGCAGTGTATTCTACGAGCAGTACTTC
CASSVFYEQYF
>TRBD2|TRBV12-3/TRBV12-4|TRBJ2-5|many
TGTGCCAGCAGCCGATTAGCGGGAGGCCCTAAAGAGACCCAGTACTTC
CASSRLAGGPKETQYF
>NA|TRBV5-6|TRBJ1-1|many
TGTGCCAGCAGATCCGCCGGGGGGACTGAAGCTTTCTTT
CASRSAGGTEAFF
>TRBD1|TRBV20-1|TRBJ1-5|NA
TGCAGTGCTAGAGTCCGGACAGGGGGCGAAGGGCAGCCCCAGCATTTT
CSARVRTGGEGQPQHF
>TRBD1|TRBV20-1|TRBJ1-2|NA
TGCAGTGCTCCGGACAGGTCTAACTATGGCTACACCTTC
CSAPDRSNYGYTF
>NA|TRBV19|TRBJ1-2|many
TGTGCCAGTAAGAGGGGAGGGAATGGCTATGGCTACACCTTC
CASKRGGNGYGYTF
>NA|TRBV18|TRBJ2-4|NA
TGTGCCAGCTCACCAGGAGGTCTAGCCAAAAACATTCAGTACTTC
CASSPGGLAKNIQYF
>TRBD2|TRBV2|TRBJ2-2|few
TGTGCCAGCAGGGGGACTAGCGGGAGCGTCGGGGAGCTGTTTTTT
CASRGTSGSVGELFF
>NA|TRBV15|TRBJ1-4|few
TGTGCCACCAGCAGAGTCAGCTCAAATGAAAAACTGTTTTTT
CATSRVSSNEKLFF
>NA|TRBV7-9|TRBJ1-6|NA
TGTGCCAGCAGCAGGGGAACAGGGCCTAATTCACCCCTCCACTTT
CASSRGTGPNSPLHF
>NA|TRBV11-1|TRBJ2-7|NA
TGTGCCAGCAGCTCGGACGCAGGATGGTCCCCCCACGAGCAGTACTTC
CASSSDAGWSPHEQYF
>TRBD2|TRBV7-3|TRBJ2-5|many
TGTGCCAGCAGCTTACGGCCCGGGGGGGAGACCCAGTACTTC
CASSLRPGGETQYF
>NA|TRBV19|TRBJ1-5|few
TGTGCCAGTAGTATGAATAGGGCGGGACAGCCCCAGCATTTT
CASSMNRAGQPQHF
>NA|TRBV6-1|TRBJ1-3|few
TGTGCCAGCAGTGAAGCGGCCCGGGGGGTTATCTCTGGAAACACCATATATTTT
CASSEAARGVISGNTIYF
>NA|TRBV7-9|TRBJ2-3|NA
TGTGCCAGCAGCGTAGGGTGGGATACGCAGTATTTT
CASSVGWDTQYF
>TRBD1|TRBV20-1|TRBJ1-5|many
TGCAGTGCTAGAGGCCCGGGACAGGGAAATCAGCCCCAGCATTTT
CSARGPGQGNQPQHF
>TRBD2|TRBV7-9|TRBJ2-3|many
TGTGCCAGCAGCCCGTCGGTTAGCGGGAGCACAGATACGCAGTATTTT
CASSPSVSGSTDTQYF
>NA|TRBV28|TRBJ1-2|many
TGTGCCAGCAGAGGGGTGGGCTACACCTTC
CASRGVGYTF
>TRBD2|TRBV10-1|TRBJ2-3|NA
TGCGCCAGCAGTGAGTCGAGGACGGGGGGATACGGAACGCAGTATTTT
CASSESRTGGYGTQYF
>NA|TRBV5-6|TRBJ2-7|many
TGTGCCAGCAGCCCTCCGGTGACCTACGAGCAGTACTTC
CASSPPVTYEQYF
>NA|TRBV29-1|TRBJ1-1|NA
TGCAGCTGGAGGTCCGGATTGAACATTAAAGCTTTCTTT
CSWRSGLNIKAFF
>NA|TRBV19|TRBJ2-7|NA
TGTGCCAGTAGTCCGCTAACAGGGCCCTACGAGCAGTACTTC
CASSPLTGPYEQYF
>NA|TRBV19|TRBJ1-2|NA
TGTGCCAGTAATTCCGGGGGCGGCTATGGCTACACCTTC
CASNSGGGYGYTF
>NA|TRBV19|TRBJ1-2|NA
TGTGCCAGTGCTCCCGGGGGAAACTATGGCTACACCTTC
CASAPGGNYGYTF
>NA|TRBV12-3/TRBV12-4|TRBJ2-1|few
TGTGCCAGCAGTTTTTCGGGAGATGAGCAGTTCTTC
CASSFSGDEQFF
>NA|TRBV20-1|TRBJ2-2|many
TGCAGTGCCCAAATGGCCCCTTCCCCTTCCGGGGAGCTGTTTTTT
CSAQMAPSPSGELFF